The source of this TCR beta chain is a study of shared clonotypes between healthy human individuals. Trimming left V 4 bases short and J 0 bases short, with 10 bases between. Germline V CDR1 and CDR2: ENHRY, SYGVKD. The CDR3 sequence is 14 residues long. Several immunoSEQ 96-well plates shared each subset's DNA, each plate a replicate. The input for sorted-subset replicate PCRs was approximately 190 ng DNA, tens of thousands of T cell genomes. Assay used: immunoSEQ multiplex PCR; TCRdb lists only in-frame clones, some missing. The table records hundreds of thousands of clones, approximately 79% of them present only once.

This TCR was recovered from a woman aged 25 to 45 in good health. This rearrangement joins TRBV10-3 to TRBJ2-7; TRBD1 is a possible D gene (6 bases). The sample consisted of memory CD4+ T cells sorted from blood. Subset in this sample: CD45RA-negative fraction. In DNA, the CDR3 is TGTGCCATCAGTGGACAGGCCGGCTCCTACGAGCAGTACTTC. It yields the protein CAISGQAGSYEQYF.